One sample yielded the 19 T cell receptor beta chains listed below, sequenced in a study of spatial heterogeneity in lung cancer. TCRdb fed the 5' RACE reads into MiXCR, producing one record per CDR3 protein. Counted here are around 45,000 distinct CDR3 sequences, around 15% occurring once; the ten biggest clones make up 55% to 70%. Indicated time point: sample taken at primary tumor resection. The sequencing here drew on PBMCs, taken at surgery. Source of these receptors: a male donor with early-stage non-small cell lung cancer.

This clonotype was counted a few times. The chain carries TRBV6-6 and TRBJ1-2; 7 bases map to TRBD1. The germline CDR1 and CDR2 sequences are MNHNY and SVGAGI (reference sequence). The J segment lost 3 bases and the V segment lost 8 bases, leaving 6 bases of the junction unmatched. The CDR3 loop spans 13 amino acids. Here the CDR3 reads CASGPGQHYGYTF. The CDR3 DNA follows: TGTGCCAGCGGACCGGGACAGCACTATGGCTACACCTTC.

This clonotype showed up just a few times. The rearrangement uses TRBV6-5 and TRBJ2-2; 10 bases match TRBD1. V gave up 4 bases and J gave up 1 base; unmatched junction bases: 12. Germline assignment: CDR1 MNHEY and CDR2 SVGAGI. The CDR3 contains 19 residues. CDR3 in DNA: TGTGCCAGCAGTTCCCCCTCCGGGACAGGGGCAGTGAACACCGGGGAGCTGTTTTTT. Translation: CASSSPSGTGAVNTGELFF.

This clonotype was seen ten or more times. CDR3 in amino acids: CASSFSSSGSHNEQFF. CDR3 nucleotide sequence: TGTGCCAGCAGCTTTTCGTCTAGCGGGAGCCACAATGAGCAGTTCTTC. The rearrangement joins TRBV7-9 to TRBJ2-1, with 10 bases aligning to TRBD2. CDR3 size: 16 residues. CDR1 and CDR2 (germline): SEHNR, FQNEAQ (reference sequence). V lost 3 bases to trimming and J lost 5 bases; unmatched junction nucleotides: 7.

This clonotype was observed many times. The chain has TRBV6-2 or TRBV6-3 and TRBJ1-5, with no clear D. The CDR3 covers 14 residues. Germline V lookup: CDR1 MNHEY, CDR2 SVGEGT. Trimming removed 0 bases from V and 1 base from J, with 4 bases in between. CDR3: CASSYSWSNQPQHF. The CDR3 DNA sequence: TGTGCCAGCAGTTACTCGTGGAGCAATCAGCCCCAGCATTTT.

The table lists this clonotype with many counts. The CDR3: CASSLGTLNEQFF. As DNA, the CDR3 is TGCGCCAGCAGCTTAGGGACCCTCAATGAGCAGTTCTTC. This chain connects TRBV5-1 to TRBJ2-1; D possibly uses TRBD1 or TRBD2 (5 bases each). Trimming took 2 bases from V and 6 from J, leaving 9 bases between them. The germline V gene has CDR1 SGHRS and CDR2 YFSETQ. The CDR3 consists of 13 residues. Full variable domain (remainder filled in from reference TRBV5-1 and TRBJ2-1): KAGVTQTPRYLIKTRGQQVTLSCSPISGHRSVSWYQQTPGQGLQFLFEYFSETQRNKGNFPGRFSGRQFSNSRSEMNVSTLELGDSALYLCASSLGTLNEQFFGPGTRLTVL.

As to this clonotype: An end of the junction does not agree with germline; a read error may underlie this. The chain carries TRBV5-1 and TRBJ2-7; 9 nucleotides match TRBD2. Per the germline V gene, CDR1 is SGHRS and CDR2 is YFSETQ. This CDR3 contains 16 residues. CDR3 DNA sequence: TGCGACAGCAGCTTGGTCCGGCTAGCGGGAACAGACGAGCAGTACTTC. Protein: CDSSLVRLAGTDEQYF.

This clonotype showed up many times. The V gene is TRBV5-1, the J gene TRBJ2-7; no clear D. Trimming pared 2 bases from V and 2 bases from J, leaving 5 bases between. Germline loops: CDR1 SGHRS, CDR2 YFSETQ. This CDR3 region has 12 residues. CDR3 sequence reads: CASSLPTYEQYF. The CDR3 DNA sequence: TGCGCCAGCAGCTTACCAACCTACGAGCAGTACTTC.

This clonotype appeared once. The chain employs TRBV4-1 and TRBJ1-2, with D possibly being TRBD1 (5 bases). CDR3 size: 16 residues. Looked up from germline, CDR1 is MGHRA and CDR2 is YSYEKL. The V end lost 2 bases, the J end lost 8 bases, and 21 bases lay between the germline ends. CDR3 nucleotides: TGCGCCAGCAGCCAACCGACCGGGACCACATTCGGGGGCTACACCTTC. Amino acids: CASSQPTGTTFGGYTF.

Comments on this clonotype: This may come from a read error, since a much larger clone is one base off. The V and J genes are TRBV20-1 and TRBJ2-3; 15 positions agree with TRBD2. The CDR3 covers 15 residues. Germline V lookup: CDR1 DFQATT, CDR2 SNEGSKA (reference sequence). V lost 7 bases to trimming and J lost 2 bases; unmatched junction nucleotides: 4. CDR3 region: CSGTSGGVFTDTQYF. The CDR3 nucleotides are TGCAGTGGGACTAGCGGGGGGGTTTTCACAGATACGCAGTATTTT.

As concerns this clonotype: A much larger clone is a single base away; this may be a read error. This sequence joins TRBV4-1 and TRBJ1-4; the D is unclear. Germline V lookup: CDR1 MGHRA, CDR2 YSYEKL. The CDR3 length is 17 residues. The CDR3 sequence is CASNQVPARATNEKLFF. CDR3 in DNA: TGCGCCAGCAACCAAGTACCAGCGAGAGCAACTAATGAAAAACTGTTTTTT.

This chain connects TRBV6-5 to TRBJ2-5; 8 bases line up with TRBD2. CDR3 length: 15 residues. Germline CDR1 and CDR2: MNHEY and SVGAGI. V lost 2 bases and J lost 3; bases outside the gene matches: 5. DNA for the CDR3: TGTGCCAGCAGTTACCCTGGACTAGCCGAAGAGACCCAGTACTTC. As protein: CASSYPGLAEETQYF.

This clonotype was observed a few times. This sequence joins TRBV11-2 and TRBJ2-7; D is possibly TRBD1 or TRBD2 (6 bases each). The CDR3 extends over 16 amino acids. V lost 4 bases, J lost 8 bases, and 24 bases lay in between. Germline-derived CDR1 and CDR2 are SGHAT and FQNNGV. The CDR3 region has the DNA TGTGCCAGCAGCTCCGCCCGGGGGACACGAGGTGGAAAGCAGTACTTC. Its protein product is CASSSARGTRGGKQYF.

The rearrangement uses TRBV5-1 and TRBJ1-2; 7 bases line up with TRBD1. Germline V gene sequence: CDR1 SGHRS, CDR2 YFSETQ. The CDR3 spans 12 residues. V lost 4 bases and J lost 12; bases outside the gene matches: 9. CDR3 region: CASSLAGTEDTF. The CDR3 DNA follows: TGCGCCAGCAGCCTGGCCGGGACAGAGGACACCTTC.

The V and J genes are TRBV4-3 and TRBJ1-2; tentative D call: TRBD1 (5 bases). CDR1 and CDR2 (germline): LGHNA, YSLEER. This CDR3 has 16 amino acids. The V end lost 1 base, the J end lost 5 bases, and 17 bases lay between the germline ends. Here the CDR3 DNA reads TGCGCCAGCAGCCAAGTTTCCGGGACCGTGCTGTATGGCTACACCTTC. Its protein is CASSQVSGTVLYGYTF.

This clonotype came up a few times. The chain carries TRBV11-2 and TRBJ1-3; unclear D gene. The CDR3 runs to 16 residues. V gave up 1 base and J gave up 0 bases, with 10 bases separating them. Germline CDR1 is SGHAT and CDR2 is FQNNGV. This chain's CDR3 is CASSLVGGRSGNTIYF. The CDR3 bases are TGTGCCAGCAGCTTAGTGGGCGGGCGCTCTGGAAACACCATATATTTT.

In its sample, this clonotype was seen many times. This chain links TRBV4-3 with TRBJ2-7; D is ambiguous. The CDR3 length is 13 residues. Looked up from germline, CDR1 is LGHNA and CDR2 is YSLEER. V was trimmed by 2 bases and J by 3 bases, leaving 8 bases between them. The CDR3 DNA reads TGCGCCAGCAGCCAATACACCTACTACGAGCAGTACTTC. This sequence encodes CASSQYTYYEQYF.

The sample holds many counts of this clonotype. The genes are TRBV24-1 and TRBJ2-3, with TRBD2 matching 7 bases. The CDR3 sequence is 13 residues long. The germline gives CDR1 KGHDR, CDR2 SFDVKD. Trimming cost V 7 bases and J 2 bases; bases outside gene matches: 2. The chain's CDR3 is CATSREDTDTQYF. The CDR3 DNA sequence: TGTGCCACCAGCCGGGAGGACACAGATACGCAGTATTTT.

This clonotype was seen a few times. CDR3 DNA sequence: TGTGCCAGCAGCCCTTTGCTGCAGGGGACCTACGAGCAGTACTTC. Protein sequence: CASSPLLQGTYEQYF. V and J are TRBV5-6 and TRBJ2-7; TRBD1 is a possible D gene (6 bases). The CDR3 runs 15 residues. The germline CDR1 and CDR2 sequences are SGHDT and YYEEEE. The V end lost 4 bases, the J end lost 2 bases, and 16 bases lay between the germline ends.

This clonotype was seen a single time. The CDR3 here is CASSPIAIGYEQYF. The CDR3 nucleotides are TGTGCCAGCAGCCCTATCGCAATTGGGTACGAGCAGTACTTC. The genes are TRBV7-9 and TRBJ2-7; no clear D. CDR3 length: 14 amino acids. Germline assignment: CDR1 SEHNR and CDR2 FQNEAQ (reference sequence). V lost 5 bases and J 4 bases, leaving 15 bases between the germline ends.